Following are 15 T cell receptor beta chains from one sample sequenced in a study of persistence of HIV-infected CD4 T cells. The stimulus was an HIV-1 Gag 15-mer peptide pool, 0.85 to 1 ug/peptide/mL. Sorted nonresponding memory CD4+ T cells were CD40L-negative, CD69-negative, CD45RO-high. Their specific antigens are unknown. Sequencing used immunoSEQ version 4 in survey mode. The protocol was immunoSEQ multiplex PCR, while the TCRdb copy is restricted to in-frame clones and leaves out a portion. The sample contains approximately 34,000 clones, around four fifths of which appear only once. The starting material was CD4+ T cells sorted from PBMCs after approximately 19-hour stimulation, obtained from a patient who received antiretroviral therapy. These receptor sequences come from an adult woman with HIV who was CMV-seropositive.

The chain joins TRBV29-1 to TRBJ1-5; D may be TRBD1 (5 bases). The V end was cut by 4 bases, the J end by 6 bases, with 10 bases between. Germline assignment: CDR1 SQVTM and CDR2 ANQGSEA. This CDR3 has 12 amino acids. CDR3 amino acids: CSVGQGRQPQHF. CDR3 coding DNA: TGCAGCGTTGGGCAGGGACGTCAGCCCCAGCATTTT.

The rearrangement links TRBV9 to TRBJ2-2; 8 nucleotides align to TRBD2. Germline V gene sequence: CDR1 SGDLS, CDR2 YYNGEE. The CDR3 length is 15 residues. Trimming took 3 bases from V and 4 from J; bases not matched to a gene: 5. The CDR3 reads CASSESGSGTGELFF. DNA of the CDR3: TGTGCCAGCAGCGAGAGCGGGAGTGGCACCGGGGAGCTGTTTTTT.

The V gene is TRBV6-5, the J gene TRBJ2-4; D uncertain. The CDR3 runs 15 residues. Germline V gene data show CDR1 as MNHEY and CDR2 as SVGAGI. Trimming pared 2 bases from V and 1 base from J, leaving 9 bases between. The CDR3 here is CASSYRVGAKNIQYF. CDR3 sequence (DNA): TGTGCCAGCAGTTACCGGGTGGGGGCCAAAAACATTCAGTACTTC.

This clone has just a few counts. The chain links TRBV5-1 to TRBJ2-7; D perhaps matches TRBD1 (7 bases). V was clipped by 4 bases and J by 3 bases, with 14 bases between them. The CDR3 is made up of 14 amino acids. Per the germline V gene, CDR1 is SGHRS and CDR2 is YFSETQ. The CDR3: CASSPGAGGYEQYF. For the CDR3, the DNA is TGCGCCAGCAGCCCGGGAGCAGGGGGCTACGAGCAGTACTTC.

The CDR3 DNA reads as TGTGCCAGCAGCCGCTACACTGAAGCTTTCTTT. This sequence encodes CASSRYTEAFF. This sequence joins TRBV7-8 and TRBJ1-1; D gene uncertain. From germline, CDR1 is SGHVS and CDR2 FQNEAQ. The CDR3 contains 11 residues. With 5 bases removed from V and 3 bases from J, the gap between germline ends came to 4 bases.

V gene TRBV7-8 combines with J gene TRBJ1-1, with a weak D call TRBD1 (5 bases). Per the germline V gene, CDR1 is SGHVS and CDR2 is FQNEAQ. The germline V and J ends were trimmed by 1 base and 1 base, with 7 bases remaining between them. This CDR3 spans 14 amino acids. CDR3 nucleotide sequence: TGTGCCAGCAGCTTAGGAGACAGGAACACTGAAGCTTTCTTT. This codes for CASSLGDRNTEAFF.

This chain links TRBV10-3 with TRBJ1-5; D ambiguous. The germline CDR1 and CDR2 sequences are ENHRY and SYGVKD. Between the trimmed V and J ends, which lost 4 bases and 6 bases, there was a span of 10 bases. This CDR3 has 13 amino acids. CDR3 amino acids: CAISGEIAQPQHF. CDR3 nucleotides: TGTGCCATCAGTGGGGAGATAGCTCAGCCCCAGCATTTT.

This clone came up once. V gene TRBV7-9 combines with J gene TRBJ2-1; the D gene is possibly TRBD2 (6 bases). The CDR3 sequence is 16 residues long. The germline gives CDR1 SEHNR, CDR2 FQNEAQ (reference sequence). V was cut by 1 base and J by 8 bases, with 18 bases left in between. The CDR3 sequence is CASSLVGLPPKDEQFF. The DNA of the CDR3 is TGTGCCAGCAGCTTAGTAGGACTACCGCCAAAGGATGAGCAGTTCTTC.

V gene TRBV4-1 combines with J gene TRBJ1-1; 12 nucleotides line up with TRBD1. The V gene's germline CDR1 is MGHRA and CDR2 YSYEKL. Losses at the gene ends were 1 base for V and 10 bases for J; bases not matched to a gene: 7. This CDR3 comprises 15 residues. The CDR3 DNA sequence: TGCGCCAGCAGCCAAGGGGGACAGGGGGCTGTTGGAGCTTTCTTT. It specifies CASSQGGQGAVGAFF.

The chain combines TRBV18 with TRBJ1-1, with 11 nucleotides matching TRBD1. The V gene end was trimmed by 10 bases and the J gene end by 2 bases; junction bases not matched to a gene: 15. CDR3 size: 17 residues. Germline lookup yields CDR1 KGHSH and CDR2 LQKENI. CDR3 amino acids: CATLAGTGGPGNTEAFF. The CDR3 DNA sequence: TGTGCCACCCTAGCAGGGACAGGGGGACCTGGAAACACTGAAGCTTTCTTT.

The chain's CDR3 is CASATHGGGPNTEAFF. DNA of the CDR3: TGTGCCAGCGCCACCCATGGAGGGGGTCCGAACACTGAAGCTTTCTTT. The chain couples TRBV2 to TRBJ1-1; tentative D call: TRBD1 (6 bases). Germline CDR1 reads SNHLY; CDR2 reads FYNNEI. Trimming took off 8 bases at V and 1 base at J, with 20 bases between the two ends. The CDR3 length is 16 residues.

This chain uses TRBV5-6 with TRBJ2-7; D is undetermined. Germline CDR1 reads SGHDT; CDR2 reads YYEEEE. The CDR3 extends over 15 amino acids. V was trimmed by 4 bases and J by 7 bases, leaving 21 bases between them. Here the CDR3 DNA reads TGTGCCAGCAGCCCGACTTACACCATACGGGTAGAGCAGTACTTC. Protein: CASSPTYTIRVEQYF.

V is TRBV4-3 and J is TRBJ2-3; TRBD1 agrees at 7 bases. Germline V gives CDR1 LGHNA, CDR2 YSLEER. There are 14 residues in the CDR3. With V trimmed by 4 bases and J by 2 bases, 3 bases remained unmatched. The CDR3 DNA reads as TGCGCCAGCAGCCCGACAGGGCTCACAGATACGCAGTATTTT. Translating gives CASSPTGLTDTQYF.

The chain links TRBV25-1 to TRBJ2-7, with D unresolved. Per germline, CDR1 MGHDK and CDR2 SYGVNS. This CDR3 is built from 15 residues. Trimming took off 6 bases at V and 2 bases at J, with 17 bases between the two ends. The DNA of the CDR3 is TGTGCCAGCAGCCAGTCGGTGACCCTCACCTACGAGCAGTACTTC. Encoded protein: CASSQSVTLTYEQYF.

The V gene is TRBV6-2 or TRBV6-3, the J gene TRBJ1-1; D call uncertain. The V gene lost 5 bases and the J gene lost 4 bases, with 11 bases spanning the gap. Per the germline V gene, CDR1 is MNHEY and CDR2 is SVGEGT. CDR3 size: 13 residues. This CDR3 is CASSDRWGTEAFF. The CDR3 DNA reads TGTGCCAGCAGTGACCGTTGGGGCACTGAAGCTTTCTTT.